Listed below are T cell receptor beta chains from one sample, sequenced in a study of blood T cell repertoires in COVID-19. Some clones are missing from TCRdb's copy, which holds only in-frame ones; the method was immunoSEQ multiplex PCR. The repertoire has around 58,000 clones, approximately 91% of them found once; the top ten carry about 7.3%. Sequenced material: peripheral blood. These receptors came from a woman aged 60-70 years with active or convalescent COVID-19. CDR3s include the opening cysteine and the closing phenylalanine or tryptophan. The D gene is left open where the match is weak. Clone sizes are given selectively: once, few, many, or a class where the clone is expanded.

d_gene: TRBD1
j_gene: TRBJ1-4
abundance: -
v_gene: TRBV5-1
CDR3nt: TGCGCCAGCAGCCAAGGCGGGACAGCTAATGAAAAACTGTTTTTT
CDR3aa: CASSQGGTANEKLFF

d_gene: -
j_gene: TRBJ2-1
abundance: few
v_gene: TRBV7-9
CDR3nt: TGTGCCAGCAGTGATCTGCGTGAGCAGTTCTTC
CDR3aa: CASSDLREQFF

d_gene: -
j_gene: TRBJ2-3
abundance: -
v_gene: TRBV7-3
CDR3nt: TGTGCCAGCAGCTCCGAACTAGCAGATACGCAGTATTTT
CDR3aa: CASSSELADTQYF

d_gene: TRBD1
j_gene: TRBJ1-5
abundance: -
v_gene: TRBV9
CDR3nt: TGTGCCAGCAGTCAAGATCAGGGGGAAGATCAGCCCCAGCATTTT
CDR3aa: CASSQDQGEDQPQHF

d_gene: TRBD2
j_gene: TRBJ2-7
abundance: few
v_gene: TRBV27
CDR3nt: TGTGCCAGCAGCACAATACAACTAGCGGGAGGGCCGGGGGAGCAGTACTTC
CDR3aa: CASSTIQLAGGPGEQYF

d_gene: -
j_gene: TRBJ1-1
abundance: -
v_gene: TRBV6-4
CDR3nt: TGTGCCAGCAGCGAAAGGCAGGGCACTGAAGCTTTCTTT
CDR3aa: CASSERQGTEAFF

d_gene: -
j_gene: TRBJ2-3
abundance: -
v_gene: TRBV6-5
CDR3nt: TGTGCCAGCAGTTACTCGAACAGGGTCCCAGATACGCAGTATTTT
CDR3aa: CASSYSNRVPDTQYF

d_gene: -
j_gene: TRBJ2-7
abundance: -
v_gene: TRBV7-6
CDR3nt: TGTGCCAGCAGCTTAGTCCTCGGGGACTACGAGCAGTACTTC
CDR3aa: CASSLVLGDYEQYF

d_gene: TRBD2
j_gene: TRBJ2-3
abundance: -
v_gene: TRBV30
CDR3nt: TGTGCCTGGGGAGCCGGGACTAAGGGGACAGATACGCAGTATTTT
CDR3aa: CAWGAGTKGTDTQYF

d_gene: TRBD2
j_gene: TRBJ2-4
abundance: -
v_gene: TRBV5-4
CDR3nt: TGTGCCAGCAGCTTAGCGGGGATCGGCCAAAACATTCAGTACTTC
CDR3aa: CASSLAGIGQNIQYF

d_gene: TRBD1
j_gene: TRBJ2-5
abundance: -
v_gene: TRBV2
CDR3nt: TGTGCCAGCGTTCGTGGACAGGAAGAGACCCAGTACTTC
CDR3aa: CASVRGQEETQYF

d_gene: -
j_gene: TRBJ1-3
abundance: -
v_gene: TRBV28
CDR3nt: TGTGCCAGCAGTTTCGTAGGGGGGGCCGCAAACACCATATATTTT
CDR3aa: CASSFVGGAANTIYF

d_gene: -
j_gene: TRBJ1-2
abundance: -
v_gene: TRBV28
CDR3nt: TGTGCCAGCAGTTCTCAAGTCAGGGAACTTTTGGGCTACACCTTC
CDR3aa: CASSSQVRELLGYTF

d_gene: -
j_gene: TRBJ2-4
abundance: -
v_gene: TRBV7-2
CDR3nt: TGTGCCAGCAGCCTCAGGGTTCCAAACATTCAGTACTTC
CDR3aa: CASSLRVPNIQYF

d_gene: -
j_gene: TRBJ1-5
abundance: once
v_gene: TRBV19
CDR3nt: TGTGCCAGTAGTATAGGCTATAGCAATCAGCCCCAGCATTTT
CDR3aa: CASSIGYSNQPQHF

d_gene: -
j_gene: TRBJ1-1
abundance: -
v_gene: TRBV28
CDR3nt: TGTGCCAGCAGTTTAGTGGAGGGGAACACTGAAGCTTTCTTT
CDR3aa: CASSLVEGNTEAFF

d_gene: TRBD1
j_gene: TRBJ1-1
abundance: -
v_gene: TRBV29-1
CDR3nt: TGCAGCGTTGACAGGGGGAATACTGAAGCTTTCTTT
CDR3aa: CSVDRGNTEAFF

d_gene: TRBD1
j_gene: TRBJ1-2
abundance: -
v_gene: TRBV28
CDR3nt: TGTGCCAGCAGTTTTCAGGGGGCAACCCTCTATGGCTACACCTTC
CDR3aa: CASSFQGATLYGYTF

d_gene: -
j_gene: TRBJ2-2
abundance: -
v_gene: TRBV4-3
CDR3nt: TGCGCCAGCAGCCACCTCCACACAGGAGACACCGGGGAGCTGTTTTTT
CDR3aa: CASSHLHTGDTGELFF

d_gene: TRBD2
j_gene: TRBJ2-5
abundance: -
v_gene: TRBV19
CDR3nt: TGTGCCAGTAGCGCTCTAGCGGGGGGGTTTCTTCGGCAAGAGACCCAGTACTTC
CDR3aa: CASSALAGGFLRQETQYF

d_gene: -
j_gene: TRBJ1-2
abundance: few
v_gene: TRBV5-1
CDR3nt: TGCGCCAGCAGACCGGACAGCCAACCTAACTATGGCTACACCTTC
CDR3aa: CASRPDSQPNYGYTF

d_gene: -
j_gene: TRBJ1-5
abundance: once
v_gene: TRBV19
CDR3nt: TGTGCCAGTGGTGTAGGACATAGCAATCAGCCCCAGCATTTT
CDR3aa: CASGVGHSNQPQHF

d_gene: TRBD1
j_gene: TRBJ1-5
abundance: -
v_gene: TRBV27
CDR3nt: TGTGCCAGCAGTTTCGTAGACAGGGCCCATCAGCCCCAGCATTTT
CDR3aa: CASSFVDRAHQPQHF

d_gene: -
j_gene: TRBJ2-7
abundance: once
v_gene: TRBV9
CDR3nt: TGTGCCAGCAGCGAGGGGGATCACTCCTACGAGCAGTACTTC
CDR3aa: CASSEGDHSYEQYF